This T cell receptor (beta chain) originates from a study of shared clonotypes between healthy human individuals. Comment on this clone: The antigen remains undetermined.

Genomic DNA of each subset was evenly split across several immunoSEQ plates. In the original analysis: As immunoSEQ supplied junction-only sequences (without quality scores), filtering differed. The assay was immunoSEQ multiplex PCR, and TCRdb's table has in-frame clones only and misses some. V and J calls and clone size are those listed in that table; D and trimming were worked out from the DNA. The sample shows 550,000 to 850,000 clones, approximately 79% of them seen only once. V was shortened by 0 bases and J by 6 bases, with 18 bases between the two germline ends. CDR1 is SGHDT, CDR2 YYEEEE, per germline. The CDR3 loop spans 17 amino acids. Study conclusions and caveats: Larger estimated richness was generally recorded for naive subsets relative to memory subsets.

The specimen was memory CD4+ T cells sorted from blood. Subset specified: CD45RA-negative fraction. The chain has TRBV5-6 and TRBJ1-4; D is uncertain. The sequence derives from a woman aged 25 to 39 in good health. The CDR3 reads CASSLAANGHRDEKLFF. The CDR3, as DNA: TGTGCCAGCAGCTTGGCCGCGAACGGCCACCGTGATGAAAAACTGTTTTTT.